This T cell receptor (beta chain) stems from a study of human T cells and chemical hapten exposure. The V gene end was trimmed by 6 bases and the J gene end by 5 bases; junction bases not matched to a gene: 9. Germline V lookup: CDR1 GTSNPN, CDR2 SVGIG (reference sequence). This CDR3 is 15 amino acids long. TCRdb processed the RACE reads anew with MiXCR; each CDR3 protein has one entry. Of roughly 380,000 distinct CDR3 sequences in the sample, 4% to 6% were seen once. In its sample, this clonotype was seen many times. Time point of the sample: pre-sensitization, week 0. Indicated treatment: therapeutic diphenylcyclopropenone sensitization with weekly scalp DPC.

The receptor was isolated from a woman between 45 and 60 years old with alopecia areata. Some clones in this sample may be carry-over from other donors' samples. The input for sequencing was whole blood, taken in connection with sensitization to the hapten diphenylcyclopropenone (DPC). The rearrangement joins TRBV30 to TRBJ2-3, with 12 positions matching TRBD2. This CDR3 is CACALAGGWGDTQYF. CDR3 sequence (DNA): TGTGCCTGCGCACTAGCGGGAGGCTGGGGAGATACGCAGTATTTT.